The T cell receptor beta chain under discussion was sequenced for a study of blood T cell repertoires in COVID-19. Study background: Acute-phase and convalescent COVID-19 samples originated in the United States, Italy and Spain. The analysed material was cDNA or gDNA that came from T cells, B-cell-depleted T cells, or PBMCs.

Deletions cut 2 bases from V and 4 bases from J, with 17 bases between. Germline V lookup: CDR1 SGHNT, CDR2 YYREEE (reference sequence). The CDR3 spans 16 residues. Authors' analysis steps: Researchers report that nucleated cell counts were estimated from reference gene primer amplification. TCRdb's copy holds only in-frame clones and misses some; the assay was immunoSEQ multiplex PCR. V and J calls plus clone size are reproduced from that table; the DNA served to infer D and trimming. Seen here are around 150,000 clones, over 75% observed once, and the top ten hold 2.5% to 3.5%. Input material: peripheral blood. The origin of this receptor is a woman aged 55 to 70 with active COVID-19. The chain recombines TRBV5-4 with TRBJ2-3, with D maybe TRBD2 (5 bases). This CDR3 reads CASSFPGPNGADTQYF. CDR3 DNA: TGTGCCAGCAGCTTCCCAGGACCGAACGGGGCAGATACGCAGTATTTT.